These T cell receptor beta chains were read from a single sample in a study of T cells after yellow fever vaccination. TCRdb re-called the 5' RACE reads through MiXCR, storing one row per CDR3 protein. The data hold around 250,000 distinct CDR3 sequences, with 6.9% observed a single time. The input for sequencing was CD4+ T cells sorted from PBMCs, taken 15 days after the yellow fever booster vaccination. Receptors originate from a man aged 30 to 45 who received the YFV17D yellow fever vaccine. CDR3s include the opening cysteine and the closing phenylalanine or tryptophan.

v_gene	j_gene	CDR3aa
TRBV12-3/TRBV12-4	TRBJ2-7	CASSLEGTVYEQYF
TRBV30	TRBJ2-1	CAWSTPRGYNEQFF
TRBV28	TRBJ2-3	CASSFRTSGRKDTQYF
TRBV7-3	TRBJ2-1	CASSGSGAVAYNEQFF
TRBV7-2	TRBJ2-5	CASSRTVETQYF
TRBV20-1	TRBJ1-5	CSARDIAVGGNQPQHF
TRBV19	TRBJ2-1	CASSIQGAYNEQFF
TRBV7-9	TRBJ1-1	CASSEDVTEAFF
TRBV20-1	TRBJ1-2	CSAPSTYGYTF
TRBV12-3/TRBV12-4	TRBJ2-5	CASSFRRELETQYF
TRBV20-1	TRBJ1-1	CSARRDSNTEAFF
TRBV10-3	TRBJ2-5	CAISPGLAGETQYF
TRBV2	TRBJ1-3	CASSEAGGGNTIYF
TRBV5-1	TRBJ2-5	CASSYQTEETQYF
TRBV7-2	TRBJ2-1	CASSLGGGQFF
TRBV7-2	TRBJ2-7	CASTPPSGTGHYEQYF
TRBV9	TRBJ2-1	CASSVAEWREQFF
TRBV5-1	TRBJ2-4	CASSPQGWAAKNIQYF
TRBV5-1	TRBJ2-5	CASNLAGQETQYF
TRBV29-1	TRBJ2-3	CSVGGVTTDTLYF
TRBV20-1	TRBJ2-7	CSGSEGVGYEQYF
TRBV4-2	TRBJ1-5	CASSQGEKQPQHF
TRBV20-1	TRBJ2-3	CSARMASSPSDTQYF
TRBV7-2	TRBJ2-1	CASSFSASGYNEQFF
TRBV11-2	TRBJ2-5	CASSYLAETQYF
TRBV7-8	TRBJ2-3	CASSLEYRTTGDTQYF
TRBV5-5	TRBJ2-2	CASSQEVGELFF
TRBV5-1	TRBJ2-3	CASSPGARPGTDTQYF
TRBV7-2	TRBJ2-1	CASSPGLAGGREQFF
TRBV5-1	TRBJ2-2	CASSRISGANTGELFF
TRBV5-1	TRBJ1-1	CASSYRDGPSEAFF
TRBV9	TRBJ2-7	CASSRGTGNYEQYF
TRBV7-3	TRBJ1-6	CASSLSGTGGSPLHF
TRBV7-2	TRBJ2-1	CASSAWTGPYEQFF
TRBV6-2/TRBV6-3	TRBJ2-2	CASSPPSYGELFF
TRBV6-2/TRBV6-3	TRBJ2-1	CASSYYPAYPSSYNEQFF
TRBV5-1	TRBJ2-7	CASSRDGSSYEQYF
TRBV30	TRBJ2-7	CAWSLQYEQYF
TRBV27	TRBJ2-7	CASSLSLGNYEQYF
TRBV7-2	TRBJ2-7	CASSPDPVYYEQYF
TRBV12-3/TRBV12-4	TRBJ2-2	CASGRASGTGELFF
TRBV7-3	TRBJ1-1	CASSLGRDAAEAFF
TRBV4-3	TRBJ2-1	CASSQDGGLAKQFF
TRBV6-5	TRBJ2-7	CASSYSTGGAGYEQYF
TRBV12-3/TRBV12-4	TRBJ1-5	CASSLYSTFSNQPQHF
TRBV20-1	TRBJ2-7	CSATSEWREQYF
TRBV5-6	TRBJ1-1	CASSLPGYTEAFF
TRBV24-1	TRBJ2-1	CATSATGQSANEQFF
TRBV6-6	TRBJ2-5	CASSYGRETQYF
TRBV5-1	TRBJ2-7	CASSLGQGALEQYF
TRBV12-3/TRBV12-4	TRBJ1-5	CASSFILQPQHF
TRBV12-3/TRBV12-4	TRBJ2-7	CASTNGLAGGWEQYF
TRBV20-1	TRBJ1-1	CSVENTNTEAFF
TRBV9	TRBJ2-6	CASSSRTGWGANVLTF